This record looks at one T cell receptor beta chain sequence and its context. These data come from a study of cytomegalovirus exposure and HLA in healthy donors. Amplification used 60 Vbeta primers and 13 Jbeta primers. Produced via immunoSEQ multiplex PCR; TCRdb's table is partial and in-frame only. The table records 170,000 or so clones, roughly 79% of them present only once. Germline assignment: CDR1 GTSNPN and CDR2 SVGIG (reference sequence). The trim removed 2 bases at V and 7 bases at J, leaving 4 bases unmatched. This CDR3 contains 13 residues. Material for sequencing was PBMCs. The rearrangement links TRBV30 to TRBJ2-7, with 11 bases matching TRBD2. The origin of this receptor is a woman aged 45-60 years in good health and CMV-seropositive. In nucleotides, the CDR3 is TGTGCCTGGAGTCGGGCTAGCGGGAGGGAGCAGTACTTC. This codes for CAWSRASGREQYF. Using reference TRBV30 and TRBJ2-7 for the parts outside the CDR3, the full variable domain is SQTIHQWPATLVQPVGSPLSLECTVEGTSNPNLYWYRQAAGRGLQLLFYSVGIGQISSEVPQNLSASRPQDRQFILSSKKLLLSDSGFYLCAWSRASGREQYFGPGTRLTVT.